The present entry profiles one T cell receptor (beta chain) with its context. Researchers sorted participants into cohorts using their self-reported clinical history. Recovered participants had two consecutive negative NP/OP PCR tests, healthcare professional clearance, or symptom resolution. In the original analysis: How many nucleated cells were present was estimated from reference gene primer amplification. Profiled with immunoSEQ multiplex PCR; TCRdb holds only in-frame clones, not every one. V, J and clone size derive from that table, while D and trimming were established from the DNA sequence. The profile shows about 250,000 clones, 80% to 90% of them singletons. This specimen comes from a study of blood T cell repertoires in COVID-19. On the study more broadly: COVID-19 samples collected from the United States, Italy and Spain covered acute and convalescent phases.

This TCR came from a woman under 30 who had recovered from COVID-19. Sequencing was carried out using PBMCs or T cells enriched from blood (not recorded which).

In DNA form, the CDR3 reads TGTGCCAGCAGTGACCCCAGGACAGGGGATCAGCCCCAGCATTTT. As protein: CASSDPRTGDQPQHF. V gene TRBV25-1 combines with J gene TRBJ1-5; 9 bases map to TRBD1. The CDR3 runs to 15 residues. V lost 3 bases to trimming and J lost 5 bases; unmatched junction nucleotides: 5. Germline assignment: CDR1 MGHDK and CDR2 SYGVNS.